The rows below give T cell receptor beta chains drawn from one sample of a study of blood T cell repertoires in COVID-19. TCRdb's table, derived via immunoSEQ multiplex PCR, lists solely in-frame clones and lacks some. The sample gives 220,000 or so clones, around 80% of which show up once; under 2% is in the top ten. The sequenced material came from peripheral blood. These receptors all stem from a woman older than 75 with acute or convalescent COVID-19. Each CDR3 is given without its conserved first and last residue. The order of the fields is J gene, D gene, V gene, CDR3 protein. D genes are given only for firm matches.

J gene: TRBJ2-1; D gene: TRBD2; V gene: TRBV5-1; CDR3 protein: ASSYTFEAGVEQF
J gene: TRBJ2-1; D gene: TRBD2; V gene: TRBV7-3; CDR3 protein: ASSLALAVNEQF
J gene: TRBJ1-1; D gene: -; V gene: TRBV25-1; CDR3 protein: ASSEYPQLLNTEAF
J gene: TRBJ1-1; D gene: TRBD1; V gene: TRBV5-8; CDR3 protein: ASRVEGQGITEAF
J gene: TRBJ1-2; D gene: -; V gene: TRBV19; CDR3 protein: ASSPNTGNYGYT
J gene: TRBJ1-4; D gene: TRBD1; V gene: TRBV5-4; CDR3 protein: ASSSGQAATNEKLF
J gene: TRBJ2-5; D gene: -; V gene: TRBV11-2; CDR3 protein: ASSPGLARETQY
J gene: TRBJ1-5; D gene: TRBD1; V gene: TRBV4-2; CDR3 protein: ASSQTGTGNQPQH
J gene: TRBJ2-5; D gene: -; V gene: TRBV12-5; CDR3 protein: ASGPRLITYQETQY
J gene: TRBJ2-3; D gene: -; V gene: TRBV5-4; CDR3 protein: ASTQGGSTDTQY
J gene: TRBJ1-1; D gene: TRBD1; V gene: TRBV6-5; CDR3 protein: ASSKDRGSNTEAF
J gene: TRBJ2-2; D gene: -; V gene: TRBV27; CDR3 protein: ASRPRGTGELF
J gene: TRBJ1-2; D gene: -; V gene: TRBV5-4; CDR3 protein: ASSLGDTRLWGYT
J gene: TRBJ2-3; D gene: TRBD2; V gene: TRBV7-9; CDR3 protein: ASSSSGLAGTDTQY
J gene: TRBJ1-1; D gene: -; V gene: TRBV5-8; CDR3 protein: ASSLGARGPNTEAF
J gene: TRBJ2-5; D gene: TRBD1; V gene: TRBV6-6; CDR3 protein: ASSPRQGSLQLETQY
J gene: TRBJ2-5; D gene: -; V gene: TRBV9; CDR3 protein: ASSVRAMGETQY
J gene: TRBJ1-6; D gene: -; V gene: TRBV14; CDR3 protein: ASSRLDNSPLH
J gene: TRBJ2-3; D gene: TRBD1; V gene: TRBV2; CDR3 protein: ASSMGQERDTQY
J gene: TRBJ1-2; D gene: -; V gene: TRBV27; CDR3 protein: ASKLRETDYGYT
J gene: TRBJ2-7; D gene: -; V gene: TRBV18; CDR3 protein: ASSPPVAPYEQY
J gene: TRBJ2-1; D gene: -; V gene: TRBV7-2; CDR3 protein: ASSLRSDYYNEQF
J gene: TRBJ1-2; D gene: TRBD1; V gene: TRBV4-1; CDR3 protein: ASSQDLDRPTGGYT
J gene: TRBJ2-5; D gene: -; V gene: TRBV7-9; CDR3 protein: ASSPPGGRETQY
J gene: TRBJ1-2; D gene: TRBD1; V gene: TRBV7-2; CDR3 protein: ASSLGERTGHGYT
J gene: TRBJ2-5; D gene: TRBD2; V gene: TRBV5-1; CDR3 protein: ASSPSGAPEETQY
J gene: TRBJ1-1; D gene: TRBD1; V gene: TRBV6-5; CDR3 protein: ASSRRQGAGEAF